This T cell receptor (beta chain) was observed in a study of shared clonotypes between healthy human individuals. Findings and limits, study-wide: Rarefaction demonstrated incomplete sorted-subset sequencing despite large depth. When compared with the clonotypes that were shared by all four sorted-subset donors, the non-shared clonotypes turned out to have lower generation probabilities.

Profiled with immunoSEQ multiplex PCR; TCRdb holds only in-frame clones, not every one. This table has millions of clones, 85% to 95% appearing once. Trimming took 4 bases from V and 4 from J; bases not matched to a gene: 8. Germline V gene lookup returns CDR1 LNHDA and CDR2 SQIVND (reference sequence). This CDR3 has 15 amino acids. Naive CD8 populations comprised CD45RO-negative cells positively selected for CCR7, excluding terminally differentiated effector memory CD45RA+ cells. On this clone itself: Its antigen is as yet unknown. Other DNA sequences in this specimen translate into the identical CDR3.

Sequenced: naive CD8+ T cells sorted from blood. The chain is built from TRBV19 and TRBJ1-2; 8 positions match TRBD1. This receptor was identified in a man aged 18 to 35 in good health. DNA for the CDR3: TGTGCCAGTAGTACCGGACAGGGAGGGGGCTATGGCTACACCTTC. Its protein product is CASSTGQGGGYGYTF.